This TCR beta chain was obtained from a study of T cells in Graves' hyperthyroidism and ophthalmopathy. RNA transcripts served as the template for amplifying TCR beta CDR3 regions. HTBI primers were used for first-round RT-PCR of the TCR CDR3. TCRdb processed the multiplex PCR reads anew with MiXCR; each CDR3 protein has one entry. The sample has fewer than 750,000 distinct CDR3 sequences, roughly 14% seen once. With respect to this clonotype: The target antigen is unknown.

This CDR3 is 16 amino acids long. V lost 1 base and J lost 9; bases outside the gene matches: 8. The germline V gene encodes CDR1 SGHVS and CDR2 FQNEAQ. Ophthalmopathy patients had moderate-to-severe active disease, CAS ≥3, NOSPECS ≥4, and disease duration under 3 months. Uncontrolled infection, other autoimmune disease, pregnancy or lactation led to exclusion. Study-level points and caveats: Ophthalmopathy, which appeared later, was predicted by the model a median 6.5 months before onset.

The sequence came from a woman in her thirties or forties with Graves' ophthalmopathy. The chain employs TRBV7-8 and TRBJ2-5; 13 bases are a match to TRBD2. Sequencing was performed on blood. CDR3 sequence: CASSLGTSGGPRAQYF. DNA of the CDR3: TGTGCCAGCAGCTTAGGGACTAGCGGGGGCCCACGAGCCCAGTACTTC.